What follows are 8 T cell receptor beta chains derived from one specimen sequenced in a study of blood T cell repertoires in COVID-19. Assay: immunoSEQ multiplex PCR; the TCRdb copy retains only in-frame clones and omits some. The data show about 300,000 clones, 89% seen once. Sequenced input: PBMCs or T cells enriched from blood (not recorded which). These TCRs come from a woman aged 45-65 years who had been exposed to COVID-19.

The chain combines TRBV5-6 with TRBJ1-2; 10 bases are shared with TRBD1. The CDR3 runs 14 residues. From germline, CDR1 is SGHDT and CDR2 YYEEEE. Losses at the gene ends were 5 bases for V and 7 bases for J; bases not matched to a gene: 8. DNA of the CDR3: TGTGCCAGCAGTCCGACAGGGGGCGCGAGTGGCTACACCTTC. Its protein is CASSPTGGASGYTF.

Note on this clone: This same CDR3 is encoded by further DNA sequences in the sample. The CDR3 sequence: CASSPDSSGNTIYF. The CDR3 DNA reads as TGCGCCAGCAGCCCCGACAGTTCTGGAAACACCATATATTTT. This chain connects TRBV5-1 to TRBJ1-3, with D tentatively TRBD1 (5 bases). The CDR3 runs to 14 residues. Trimming pared 4 bases from V and 1 base from J, leaving 9 bases between. Germline CDR1 and CDR2: SGHRS and YFSETQ.

V and J are TRBV5-1 and TRBJ1-3; maybe TRBD1 (5 bases). Germline-derived CDR1 and CDR2 are SGHRS and YFSETQ. Trimming pared 0 bases from V and 0 bases from J, leaving 7 bases between. The CDR3 runs to 15 residues. CDR3 protein: CASSLGQPSGNTIYF. CDR3 nucleotide sequence: TGCGCCAGCAGCTTGGGACAGCCCTCTGGAAACACCATATATTTT.

The rearrangement joins TRBV27 to TRBJ2-1, with TRBD2 matching 9 bases. The CDR3 spans 16 residues. Germline CDR1 MNHEY, CDR2 SMNVEV (reference sequence). The junction had 11 bases not matched to a gene; V was cut back by 7 bases and J by 4 bases. As DNA, the CDR3 is TGTGCCAGCATCAGGGTGGCTAGCGGGGTTTACAATGAGCAGTTCTTC. It encodes CASIRVASGVYNEQFF.

This rearrangement joins TRBV28 to TRBJ2-7; 7 bases match TRBD2. The CDR3 length is 15 residues. The V and J ends lost 4 bases and 2 bases, in that order; junction bases with no gene match: 8. Germline V gene lookup returns CDR1 MDHEN and CDR2 SYDVKM. The CDR3 DNA is TGTGCCAGCAGTTCCCCGGCGGGAGCCCCCTACGAGCAGTACTTC. Its protein is CASSSPAGAPYEQYF. Full variable domain (rest looked up from reference TRBV28 and TRBJ2-7): DVKVTQSSRYLVKRTGEKVFLECVQDMDHENMFWYRQDPGLGLRLIYFSYDVKMKEKGDIPEGYSVSREKKERFSLILESASTNQTSMYLCASSSPAGAPYEQYFGPGTRLTVT.

The chain joins TRBV19 to TRBJ1-2; weak D call: TRBD1 (5 bases). Germline V gene data show CDR1 as LNHDA and CDR2 as SQIVND (reference sequence). This CDR3 region has 16 residues. Between the trimmed V and J ends, which lost 0 bases and 4 bases, there was a span of 15 bases. This chain's CDR3 is CASSIERGTGRYGYTF. Here the CDR3 DNA reads TGTGCCAGTAGTATAGAAAGAGGGACTGGTCGCTATGGCTACACCTTC. Full variable domain (remainder filled in from reference TRBV19 and TRBJ1-2): DGGITQSPKYLFRKEGQNVTLSCEQNLNHDAMYWYRQDPGQGLRLIYYSQIVNDFQKGDIAEGYSVSREKKESFPLTVTSAQKNPTAFYLCASSIERGTGRYGYTFGSGTRLTVV.

The genes are TRBV7-9 and TRBJ2-7; tentative D call: TRBD2 (5 bases). The CDR3 length is 15 residues. CDR1 and CDR2 from the germline V gene are SEHNR and FQNEAQ (reference sequence). Trimming cost V 0 bases and J 4 bases, with 13 bases left between them. CDR3 in amino acids: CASSLASGLIYEQYF. Here the CDR3 DNA reads TGTGCCAGCAGCTTAGCGTCCGGACTTATATACGAGCAGTACTTC.

The V call is TRBV19, the J call TRBJ2-1; 8 nucleotides align to TRBD1. Germline V gene sequence: CDR1 LNHDA, CDR2 SQIVND (reference sequence). V shed 8 bases, J shed 3 bases, and the junction held 9 bases outside the gene matches. The CDR3 runs 15 residues. Here the CDR3 DNA reads TGTGCCAGTCTCTACGACAGGGGAAACTACAATGAGCAGTTCTTC. Residues: CASLYDRGNYNEQFF.